This TCR beta chain is from a study of T cells in Graves' hyperthyroidism and ophthalmopathy. The CDR3 loop spans 15 amino acids. Germline V gene data show CDR1 as SGHTA and CDR2 as FQGNSA. V was cut by 4 bases and J by 2 bases, with 14 bases left in between. Researchers amplified the TCR beta CDR3 regions from RNA transcripts. The HTBI set primed first-round TCR CDR3 RT-PCR. In TCRdb, the multiplex PCR reads were re-called with MiXCR into one record per CDR3 protein. Here the sample spans hundreds of thousands of distinct CDR3 sequences, roughly 40% being singletons. The chain carries TRBV7-2 and TRBJ2-5; D assignment may be TRBD1 or TRBD2 (5 bases each). The sequence was obtained from a man aged 18 to 35 with Graves' hyperthyroidism. Sample: blood. The CDR3 reads CASSSRGRFQETQYF. CDR3 coding DNA: TGTGCCAGCAGCTCACGGGGCCGGTTTCAAGAGACCCAGTACTTC.